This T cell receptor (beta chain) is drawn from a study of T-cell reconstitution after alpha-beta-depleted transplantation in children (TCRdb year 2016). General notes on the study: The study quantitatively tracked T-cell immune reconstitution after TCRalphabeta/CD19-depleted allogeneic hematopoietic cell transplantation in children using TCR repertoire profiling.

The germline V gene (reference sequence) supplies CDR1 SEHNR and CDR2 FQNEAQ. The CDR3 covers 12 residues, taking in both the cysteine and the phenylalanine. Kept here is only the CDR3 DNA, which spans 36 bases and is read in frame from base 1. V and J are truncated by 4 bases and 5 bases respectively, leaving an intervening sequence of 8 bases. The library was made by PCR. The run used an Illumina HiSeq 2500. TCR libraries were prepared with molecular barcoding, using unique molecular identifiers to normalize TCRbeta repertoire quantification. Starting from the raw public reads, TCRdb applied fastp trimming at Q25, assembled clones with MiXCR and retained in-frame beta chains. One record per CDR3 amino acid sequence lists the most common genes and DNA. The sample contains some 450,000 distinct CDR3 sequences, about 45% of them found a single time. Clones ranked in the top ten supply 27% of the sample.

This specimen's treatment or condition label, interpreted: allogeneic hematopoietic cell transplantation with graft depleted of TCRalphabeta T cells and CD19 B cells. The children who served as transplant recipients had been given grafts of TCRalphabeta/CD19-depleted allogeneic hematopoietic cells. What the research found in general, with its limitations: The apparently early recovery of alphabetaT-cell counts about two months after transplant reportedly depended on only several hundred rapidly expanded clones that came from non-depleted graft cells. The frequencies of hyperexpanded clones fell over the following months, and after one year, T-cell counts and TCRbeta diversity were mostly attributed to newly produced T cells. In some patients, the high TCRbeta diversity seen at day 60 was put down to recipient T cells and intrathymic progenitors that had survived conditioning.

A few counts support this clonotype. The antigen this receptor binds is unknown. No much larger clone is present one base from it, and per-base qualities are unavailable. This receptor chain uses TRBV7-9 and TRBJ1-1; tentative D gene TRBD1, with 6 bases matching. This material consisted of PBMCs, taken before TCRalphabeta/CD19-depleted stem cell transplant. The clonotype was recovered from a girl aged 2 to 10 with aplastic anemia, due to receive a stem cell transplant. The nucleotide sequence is TGTGCCAGCAGCTCGGGGGCTACTGAAGCTTTCTTT. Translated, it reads CASSSGATEAFF.